This T cell receptor (beta chain) emerged from a study of beta chain features in type 1 diabetes. This clone has just a few counts. As yet, its antigen is unknown. V lost 4 bases and J 7 bases, leaving 17 bases between the germline ends. The CDR3 is made up of 14 amino acids. The germline CDR1 and CDR2 sequences are SGDLS and YYNGEE. The authors reverse transcribed all of the isolated RNA, so sequencing captured expressed TCRB transcripts. It was found that naive, central memory and regulatory T cell samples averaged about 3.4 million reads. Only in-frame clones appear in the TCRdb table, and some are missing; sequencing was by immunoSEQ multiplex PCR. This sample has hundreds of thousands of clones, with roughly 13% found just once. Whole-study findings and limits: Researchers report that Type 1 diabetes patients had moderately but significantly shorter TCRB CDR3s across all four CD4+ subsets.

Sorting of CD4+ naive, central memory, regulatory and stem cell-like memory cells was performed via CD45RO/CCR7/CD25/CD127/CD95/CD27. The sequencing sample was made of naive CD4+ T cells from blood. The V gene is TRBV9, the J gene TRBJ1-2, with D uncertain. This clonotype originated in a man between 18 and 29 years old with type 1 diabetes. DNA of the CDR3: TGTGCCAGCAGCCCCGAGACCTCTTGGTTTGGCTACACCTTC. Translation gives CASSPETSWFGYTF.